Described below is a single T cell receptor (beta chain) sequence and its context. These data come from a study of blood T cell repertoires in COVID-19. Turning to the study itself: Acute and convalescent COVID-19 samples came from the United States, Italy and Spain.

The CDR3 covers 14 residues. CDR1 and CDR2 from the germline V gene are SQVTM and ANQGSEA. V was clipped by 0 bases and J by 4 bases; unmatched bases: 4. Recruitment covered roughly 24 US areas and drew participants whose ages spanned roughly 18 to 89 years. The table came from immunoSEQ multiplex PCR; TCRdb's copy has only in-frame clones and leaves some out. The table shows about 200,000 clones, with roughly 91% occurring only once. The J gene is TRBJ1-1, the V gene TRBV29-1; 8 nucleotides match TRBD1. Sequencing was carried out using PBMCs or T cells enriched from blood (not recorded which). This receptor was identified in a woman aged 25-40 years with acute COVID-19. As DNA, the CDR3 is TGCAGCGTTGAAGAGACAGGGGCCCCCACTGAAGCTTTCTTT. It codes for CSVEETGAPTEAFF.